This TCR beta chain originates from a study of read filtering for tumor transcriptome and immune sequencing. This clonotype occurred a few times. The germline CDR1 and CDR2 sequences are SGHAT and FQNNGV. The CDR3 has 17 residues. V was cut by 5 bases and J by 4 bases, with 21 bases left in between. The library was built from roughly 400 ng RNA with molecular barcoded adaptors for alpha/delta and beta/gamma chains. TCRdb re-called the reads with MiXCR, one entry per CDR3 protein. This table has 50,000 to 65,000 distinct CDR3 sequences, approximately 18% appearing once. Sequenced input: a population of CD138-negative cells sorted from bone marrow. This clonotype originated in a donor at least 40 years old with multiple myeloma. This chain links TRBV11-2 with TRBJ2-1; perhaps TRBD2 as D (5 bases). CDR3: CASSPATPGSGYNEQFF. The CDR3 coding sequence is TGTGCCAGCAGCCCGGCAACACCGGGATCGGGTTACAATGAGCAGTTCTTC.